This is a list of T cell receptor beta chains from one sample in a study of shared clonotypes between healthy human individuals. Using immunoSEQ multiplex PCR, the repertoire was profiled, and TCRdb retains in-frame clones only, with some absent. This repertoire shows about 980,000 clones, 60% to 85% found once; its top ten account for around 1.5%. The sequencing input was memory CD4+ T cells sorted from blood. The receptors were sampled from a man aged 18 to 29 in good health. The CDR3 runs from the conserved cysteine through the conserved F or W. The order of the fields is D gene, J gene, V gene, clone size, CDR3 protein, CDR3 DNA. D genes are given only for firm matches. Clone size, where shown, is once, few, many, or a class for clones that have expanded.

>.|TRBJ1-5|TRBV7-2|.
CASSLFLSGSNQPQHF
TGTGCCAGCAGCTTATTCCTAAGTGGTAGCAATCAGCCCCAGCATTTT
>.|TRBJ1-5|TRBV30|.
CAWTGSNSNQPQHF
TGTGCCTGGACAGGGAGTAATAGCAATCAGCCCCAGCATTTT
>.|TRBJ1-1|TRBV11-2|.
CASSLGVGNTEAFF
TGTGCCAGCAGCTTAGGAGTTGGGAACACTGAAGCTTTCTTT
>.|TRBJ1-5|TRBV2|few
CASTLLRGAPQHF
TGTGCCAGCACCCTTCTCCGGGGGGCGCCCCAGCATTTT
>.|TRBJ2-5|TRBV7-2|few
CASSPGRGRTSQYF
TGTGCCAGCAGCCCGGGTCGGGGGCGCACGTCCCAGTACTTC
>TRBD2|TRBJ2-2|TRBV6-6|.
CASCGRTSGGSGELFF
TGTGCCAGCTGCGGACGGACTAGCGGGGGGTCCGGGGAGCTGTTTTTT
>TRBD2|TRBJ2-4|TRBV5-1|.
CASSSLPSGANIQYF
TGCGCCAGCAGCTCACTGCCTAGCGGGGCAAACATTCAGTACTTC
>.|TRBJ2-1|TRBV7-3|.
CASSPQAYNEQFF
TGTGCCAGCAGCCCGCAAGCTTACAATGAGCAGTTCTTC
>TRBD1|TRBJ2-7|TRBV5-4|.
CASSLALTGAAYEQYF
TGTGCCAGCAGCTTGGCGCTAACAGGGGCAGCCTACGAGCAGTACTTC
>.|TRBJ1-2|TRBV19|once
CASSIEGVYGYTF
TGTGCCAGTAGTATAGAAGGGGTCTATGGCTACACCTTC
>.|TRBJ2-1|TRBV7-9|.
CASSLAGGPSEQFF
TGTGCCAGCAGCTTAGCGGGGGGGCCAAGTGAGCAGTTCTTC
>.|TRBJ2-2|TRBV11-3|.
CASSPTSGYTGELFF
TGTGCCAGCAGCCCGACCTCGGGTTACACCGGGGAGCTGTTTTTT
>.|TRBJ2-2|TRBV7-2|.
CASTTTGELFF
TGTGCCAGCACCACCACCGGGGAGCTGTTTTTT
>.|TRBJ1-1|TRBV19|.
CASSIRGEATEAFF
TGTGCCAGTAGTATTCGCGGGGAAGCGACTGAAGCTTTCTTT
>TRBD1|TRBJ1-1|TRBV6-1|.
CASSEVWTGSTEAFF
TGTGCCAGCAGTGAAGTTTGGACAGGGAGCACTGAAGCTTTCTTT
>TRBD1|TRBJ1-2|TRBV19|.
CASSPGQGGGYTF
TGTGCCAGTAGTCCCGGACAGGGAGGGGGCTACACCTTC
>.|TRBJ2-1|TRBV11-3|.
CASSLEGQAAYNEQFF
TGTGCCAGCAGCTTAGAAGGGCAGGCGGCCTACAATGAGCAGTTCTTC
>.|TRBJ2-1|TRBV5-4|.
CASSLAPQGWYNEQFF
TGTGCCAGCAGCTTGGCCCCCCAGGGATGGTACAATGAGCAGTTCTTC
>TRBD1|TRBJ1-5|TRBV5-3|.
CARSLGRGCTFPHQPQHF
TGTGCCAGAAGCTTGGGCAGGGGGTGTACCTTTCCTCATCAGCCCCAGCATTTT
>.|TRBJ1-2|TRBV4-1|.
CASSHVDQGNYGYTF
TGCGCCAGCAGCCACGTTGACCAGGGTAACTATGGCTACACCTTC
>TRBD2|TRBJ2-3|TRBV2|.
CASTDMGLANTDTQYF
TGTGCCAGCACCGACATGGGACTAGCGAACACAGATACGCAGTATTTT
>.|TRBJ1-2|TRBV4-3|.
CASSQGPDRGGYTF
TGCGCCAGCAGCCAAGGACCCGACCGTGGTGGCTACACCTTC
>TRBD1|TRBJ1-6|TRBV6-5|.
CASSSDRGNSPLHF
TGTGCCAGCAGTTCCGACAGGGGTAATTCACCCCTCCACTTT
>TRBD1|TRBJ2-2|TRBV7-2|.
CASSTTGAGTGELFF
TGTGCCAGCAGCACGACAGGGGCAGGAACCGGGGAGCTGTTTTTT
>.|TRBJ1-4|TRBV5-3|.
CASTTDGGRSNEKLFF
TGTGCCAGCACCACCGACGGGGGCCGTTCTAATGAAAAACTGTTTTTT
>TRBD2|TRBJ2-7|TRBV5-1|.
CASSLGGTSETYEQYF
TGCGCCAGCAGCTTGGGGGGGACTAGCGAGACCTACGAGCAGTACTTC
>.|TRBJ1-2|TRBV6-5|.
CASSFFYSVANYGYTF
TGTGCCAGCAGTTTCTTCTACAGTGTAGCTAACTATGGCTACACCTTC
>TRBD2|TRBJ2-7|TRBV10-1|.
CASSEASGRNYEQYF
TGCGCCAGCAGTGAAGCGAGCGGGAGGAACTACGAGCAGTACTTC
>TRBD2|TRBJ2-3|TRBV10-3|.
CAIGLGGIGTTHGTDTQYF
TGTGCCATAGGCCTGGGGGGTATCGGGACTACCCACGGGACAGATACGCAGTATTTT
>.|TRBJ1-5|TRBV30|.
CAWSVPGNQPQHF
TGTGCCTGGAGTGTACCCGGCAATCAGCCCCAGCATTTT
>.|TRBJ2-1|TRBV13|.
CASARGDEQFF
TGTGCCAGCGCTCGCGGGGATGAGCAGTTCTTC
>.|TRBJ1-2|TRBV5-6|few
CASSLRDRSYGYTF
TGTGCCAGCAGCTTACGCGACAGGAGTTATGGCTACACCTTC
>.|TRBJ1-6|TRBV9|few
CASSDTRGSLNSPLHF
TGTGCCAGCAGCGATACGAGGGGATCTCTGAATTCACCCCTCCACTTT
>TRBD1|TRBJ2-5|TRBV7-3|.
CASSLSTQGVQYF
TGTGCCAGCAGCTTATCTACCCAGGGGGTGCAGTACTTC